This T cell receptor (beta chain) emerged from a study of blood T cell repertoires in COVID-19. Study details: The United States, Italy and Spain supplied acute and convalescent COVID-19 samples. PBMCs, B-cell-depleted T cells, or T cells were the source of the cDNA or gDNA that made up the material.

As handled by the study authors: Scientists estimated how many nucleated cells there were by amplifying reference gene primers. Here immunoSEQ multiplex PCR was the method, and the copy in TCRdb shows in-frame clones only, minus some. Clonal size and the V and J genes are those of that table, whereas D and trimming came from the DNA. The sample records tens of thousands of clones, roughly 73% being singletons. Germline V gene lookup returns CDR1 SGHDN and CDR2 FVKESK. The V gene end was trimmed by 4 bases and the J gene end by 8 bases; junction bases not matched to a gene: 16. The CDR3 consists of 18 residues.

The sample was peripheral blood. This chain connects TRBV14 to TRBJ2-1, with 11 positions matching TRBD2. This sequence originates from a woman in her sixties or seventies with acute or convalescent COVID-19. The CDR3 bases are TGTGCCAGCAGCCCCGGGCTAGCGGGAGGTCTAAGGTTGGATGAGCAGTTCTTC. This encodes CASSPGLAGGLRLDEQFF.